This is a list of T cell receptor beta chains from one sample in a study of blood T cells in healthy people across ages. TCRdb recomputed calls from the 5' RACE reads with MiXCR, one row per CDR3 protein. This table has 1.5 million to 2 million distinct CDR3 sequences, 28% appearing once. The sample consisted of blood. These receptor sequences come from a woman under 40 in good health. The CDR3 runs from the conserved cysteine through the conserved F or W. Expanded clones are given a class, and other clones once, few, many or no size at all.

many TRBJ2-7 TRBV7-8 CASSLGFGGTAYEQYF
- TRBJ2-7 TRBV6-5 CASSYGEGGYEQYF
few TRBJ2-1 TRBV6-1 CASSAGGSMSYNEQFF
- TRBJ2-3 TRBV4-3 CASSQNTGTSGRDTQYF
many TRBJ2-4 TRBV15 CATSRVGGGVRNIQYF
- TRBJ2-1 TRBV5-4 CASSLLGGGAYNEQFF
few TRBJ2-1 TRBV7-9 CASINFRGSPQFF
many TRBJ2-7 TRBV10-3 CATGTSGDQKQYF
- TRBJ2-7 TRBV3-1 CASSQEGLGQYF
few TRBJ2-1 TRBV6-2/TRBV6-3 CASSFSTPRPSSYNEQFF
- TRBJ2-5 TRBV12-3/TRBV12-4 CASSLRTSGRSGETQYF
- - TRBV4-1 CASSQDPAGGNEQYF
many TRBJ2-7 TRBV15 CATSRERGTYEQYF
few TRBJ1-2 TRBV19 CASSTLGEGKNGYTF
many TRBJ2-1 TRBV28 CASSSRQGYNEQFF
- TRBJ1-5 TRBV5-1 CASSFVGDQPQHF
- TRBJ2-2 TRBV20-1 CSAPGVSGGLNTGELFF
many TRBJ1-6 TRBV29-1 CSVAGSRRSADSPLHF
few - TRBV5-1 CASSSPSTPQETQFF
many TRBJ1-3 TRBV10-3 CAISAESSGNTIYF
- TRBJ2-1 TRBV6-5 CASSYNRGRNNEQFF
- TRBJ2-1 TRBV29-1 CSVEGQLNEQFF
once TRBJ2-3 TRBV3-1 CASSSSSRVSTDTQYF
few TRBJ1-1 TRBV13 CASSLSYTLSEAFF
few TRBJ2-5 TRBV20-1 CSARDPLAGGPREETQYF
- TRBJ1-1 TRBV6-5 CASSRLTDTEAFF
few TRBJ2-3 TRBV2 CASSKVASTDTQYF
few TRBJ1-5 TRBV28 CASSLPTIEPQHF
few TRBJ2-7 TRBV20-1 CSARDPGRVSYEQYF
many TRBJ2-1 TRBV7-3 CASSLSVDNEQFF
many TRBJ2-7 TRBV12-3/TRBV12-4 CASGNRGDSYEQYF
few TRBJ1-5 TRBV7-8 CASSQQGVLDSNQPQHF
many TRBJ2-1 TRBV7-3 CASSSGTDNEQFF
- TRBJ2-3 TRBV4-1 CASTLRGGGETGTDTQYF
- TRBJ2-5 TRBV18 CASSLWEGRNNEQYF
few TRBJ2-7 TRBV29-1 CSVLPLSRDRGNSEQYF
few TRBJ2-2 TRBV5-1 CASSVWTGTGELFF
few TRBJ1-3 TRBV6-1 CASSELGEYSGNTIYF
- TRBJ1-2 TRBV18 CASSPDIPVGGYTF
many TRBJ2-1 TRBV12-3/TRBV12-4 CASSSSPGEQFF
- TRBJ1-6 TRBV10-2 CASSESPRNRHF
few TRBJ2-7 TRBV4-1 CASSQATARPYEQYF
- TRBJ1-1 TRBV4-2 CASSHGQRNTEAFF
few TRBJ2-5 TRBV12-3/TRBV12-4 CASSFERGGEETQYF
- TRBJ2-1 TRBV27 CASSSQRDSYNEQFF
few TRBJ1-4 TRBV6-1 CASRRTEIKSTNEKLFF
- TRBJ1-1 TRBV4-1 CAGSQQGKFTEAFF
- TRBJ2-6 TRBV5-1 CASSSLAGISGANVLTF
many TRBJ2-1 TRBV29-1 CSLAGLAGINEQFF
- TRBJ1-5 TRBV3-1 CASSLRGLNQPQHF